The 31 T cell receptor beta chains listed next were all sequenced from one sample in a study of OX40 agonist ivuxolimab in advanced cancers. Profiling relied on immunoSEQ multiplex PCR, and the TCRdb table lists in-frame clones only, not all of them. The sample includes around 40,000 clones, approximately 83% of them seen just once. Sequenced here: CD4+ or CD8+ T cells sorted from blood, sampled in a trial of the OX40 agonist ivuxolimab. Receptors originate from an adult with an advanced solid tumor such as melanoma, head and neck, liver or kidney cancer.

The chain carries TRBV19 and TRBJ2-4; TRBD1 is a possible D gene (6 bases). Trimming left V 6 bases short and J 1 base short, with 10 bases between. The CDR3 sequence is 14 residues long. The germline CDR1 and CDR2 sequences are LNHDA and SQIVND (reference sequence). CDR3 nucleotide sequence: TGTGCCAGTAGCGCCCAGGGGGCCAAAAACATTCAGTACTTC. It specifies CASSAQGAKNIQYF. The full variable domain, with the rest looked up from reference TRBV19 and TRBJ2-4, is DGGITQSPKYLFRKEGQNVTLSCEQNLNHDAMYWYRQDPGQGLRLIYYSQIVNDFQKGDIAEGYSVSREKKESFPLTVTSAQKNPTAFYLCASSAQGAKNIQYFGAGTRLSVL.

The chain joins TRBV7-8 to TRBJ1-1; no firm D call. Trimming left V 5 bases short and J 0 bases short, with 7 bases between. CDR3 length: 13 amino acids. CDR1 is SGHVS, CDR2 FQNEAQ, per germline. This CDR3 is CASSAPMNTEAFF. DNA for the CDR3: TGTGCCAGCAGCGCCCCAATGAACACTGAAGCTTTCTTT.

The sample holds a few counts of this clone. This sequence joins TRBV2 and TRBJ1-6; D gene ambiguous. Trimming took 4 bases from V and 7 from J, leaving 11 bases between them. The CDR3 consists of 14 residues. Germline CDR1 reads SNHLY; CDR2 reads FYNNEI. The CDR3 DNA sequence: TGTGCCAGCAGTGGATTCGCCTGGAATTCACCCCTCCACTTT. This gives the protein CASSGFAWNSPLHF.

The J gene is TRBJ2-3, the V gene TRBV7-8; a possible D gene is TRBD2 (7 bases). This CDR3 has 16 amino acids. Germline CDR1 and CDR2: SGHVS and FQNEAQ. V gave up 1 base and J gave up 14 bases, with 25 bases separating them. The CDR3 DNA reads TGTGCCAGCAGCTTAGAGGGGGGGACATTCGGGCGTCGTCTGTATTTT. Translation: CASSLEGGTFGRRLYF.

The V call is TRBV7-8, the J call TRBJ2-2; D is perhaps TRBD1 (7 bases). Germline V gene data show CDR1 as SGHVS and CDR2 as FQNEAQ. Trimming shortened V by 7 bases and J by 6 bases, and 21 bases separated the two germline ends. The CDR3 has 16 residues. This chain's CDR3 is CASTRRGRIESGELFF. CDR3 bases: TGTGCCAGCACCCGGAGGGGGCGTATTGAGTCCGGGGAGCTGTTTTTT.

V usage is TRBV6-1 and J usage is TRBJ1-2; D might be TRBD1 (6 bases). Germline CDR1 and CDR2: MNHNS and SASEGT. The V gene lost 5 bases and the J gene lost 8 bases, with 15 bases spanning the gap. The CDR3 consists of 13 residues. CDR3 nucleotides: TGTGCCAGCAGTAACAGGGACCGGCTCGGCTACACCTTC. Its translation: CASSNRDRLGYTF.

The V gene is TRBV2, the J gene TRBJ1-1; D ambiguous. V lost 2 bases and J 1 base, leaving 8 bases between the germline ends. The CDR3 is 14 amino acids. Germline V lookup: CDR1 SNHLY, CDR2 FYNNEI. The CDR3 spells CASSELQSNTEAFF. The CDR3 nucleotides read TGTGCCAGCAGTGAACTGCAGTCGAACACTGAAGCTTTCTTT.

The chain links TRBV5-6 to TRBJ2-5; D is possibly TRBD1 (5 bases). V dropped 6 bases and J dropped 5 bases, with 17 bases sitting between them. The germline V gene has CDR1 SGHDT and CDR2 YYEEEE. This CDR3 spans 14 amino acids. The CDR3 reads CASTTDTRTETQYF. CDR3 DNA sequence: TGTGCCAGCACCACGGACACCAGAACCGAGACCCAGTACTTC.

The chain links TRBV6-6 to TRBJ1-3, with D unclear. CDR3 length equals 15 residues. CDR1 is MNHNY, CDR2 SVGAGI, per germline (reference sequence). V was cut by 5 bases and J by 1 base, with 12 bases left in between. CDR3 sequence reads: CASSKTGPSGNTIYF. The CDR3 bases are TGTGCCAGCAGTAAAACGGGCCCTTCTGGAAACACCATATATTTT.

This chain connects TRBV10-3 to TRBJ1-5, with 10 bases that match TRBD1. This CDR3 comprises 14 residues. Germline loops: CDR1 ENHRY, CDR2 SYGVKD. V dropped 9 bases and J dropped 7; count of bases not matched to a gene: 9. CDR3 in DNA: TGTGCCATTAGTCCGGGACAGGGGCGACAGCCCCAGCATTTT. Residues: CAISPGQGRQPQHF.

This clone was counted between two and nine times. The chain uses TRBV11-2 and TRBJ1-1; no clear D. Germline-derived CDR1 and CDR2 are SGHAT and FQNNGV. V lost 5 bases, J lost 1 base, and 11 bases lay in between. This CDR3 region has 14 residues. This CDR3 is CASSHPSRNTEAFF. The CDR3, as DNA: TGTGCCAGCAGCCACCCAAGCCGGAACACTGAAGCTTTCTTT. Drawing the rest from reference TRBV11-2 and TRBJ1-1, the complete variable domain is EAGVAQSPRYKIIEKRQSVAFWCNPISGHATLYWYQQILGQGPKLLIQFQNNGVVDDSQLPKDRFSAERLKGVDSTLKIQPAKLEDSAVYLCASSHPSRNTEAFFGQGTRLTVV.

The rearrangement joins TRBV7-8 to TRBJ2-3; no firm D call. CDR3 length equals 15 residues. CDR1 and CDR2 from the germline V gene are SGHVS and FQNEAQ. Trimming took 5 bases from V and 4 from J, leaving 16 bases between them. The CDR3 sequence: CASSLQTGEADTQYF. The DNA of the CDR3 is TGTGCCAGCAGCCTCCAAACTGGGGAAGCAGATACGCAGTATTTT. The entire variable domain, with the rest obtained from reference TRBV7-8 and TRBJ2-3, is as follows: GAGVSQSPRYKVAKRGQDVALRCDPISGHVSLFWYQQALGQGPEFLTYFQNEAQLDKSGLPSDRFFAERPEGSVSTLKIQRTQQEDSAVYLCASSLQTGEADTQYFGPGTRLTVL.

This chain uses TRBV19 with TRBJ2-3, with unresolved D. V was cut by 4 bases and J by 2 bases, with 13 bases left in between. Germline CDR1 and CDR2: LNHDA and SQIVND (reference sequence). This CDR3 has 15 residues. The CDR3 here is CASSKRTGLTDTQYF. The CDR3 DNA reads TGTGCCAGTAGTAAGAGGACGGGCCTCACAGATACGCAGTATTTT. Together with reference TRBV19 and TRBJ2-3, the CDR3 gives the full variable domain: DGGITQSPKYLFRKEGQNVTLSCEQNLNHDAMYWYRQDPGQGLRLIYYSQIVNDFQKGDIAEGYSVSREKKESFPLTVTSAQKNPTAFYLCASSKRTGLTDTQYFGPGTRLTVL.

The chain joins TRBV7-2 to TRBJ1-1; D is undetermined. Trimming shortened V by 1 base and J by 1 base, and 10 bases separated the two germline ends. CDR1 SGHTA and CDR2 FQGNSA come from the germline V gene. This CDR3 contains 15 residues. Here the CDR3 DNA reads TGTGCCAGCAGCTTAGATGGCAGCCCGAACACTGAAGCTTTCTTT. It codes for CASSLDGSPNTEAFF.

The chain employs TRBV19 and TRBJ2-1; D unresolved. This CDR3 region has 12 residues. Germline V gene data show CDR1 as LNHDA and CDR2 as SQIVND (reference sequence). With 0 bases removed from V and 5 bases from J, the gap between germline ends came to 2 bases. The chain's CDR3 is CASSIENNEQFF. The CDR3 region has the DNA TGTGCCAGTAGTATAGAAAACAATGAGCAGTTCTTC. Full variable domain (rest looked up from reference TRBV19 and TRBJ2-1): DGGITQSPKYLFRKEGQNVTLSCEQNLNHDAMYWYRQDPGQGLRLIYYSQIVNDFQKGDIAEGYSVSREKKESFPLTVTSAQKNPTAFYLCASSIENNEQFFGPGTRLTVL.

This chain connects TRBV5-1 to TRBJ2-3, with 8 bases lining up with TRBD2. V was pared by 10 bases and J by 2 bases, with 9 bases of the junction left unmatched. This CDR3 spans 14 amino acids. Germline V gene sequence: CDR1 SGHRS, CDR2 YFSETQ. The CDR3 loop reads CAASGGGTTDTQYF. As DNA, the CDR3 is TGCGCCGCGAGCGGGGGCGGGACCACAGATACGCAGTATTTT.

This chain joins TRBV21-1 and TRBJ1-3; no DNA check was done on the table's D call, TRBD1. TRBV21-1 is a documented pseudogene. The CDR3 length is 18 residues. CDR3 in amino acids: CASSKDRDTSSSGNTIYF. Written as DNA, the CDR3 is TGTGCCAGCAGCAAAGACAGGGATACTTCTAGCTCTGGAAACACCATATATTTT.

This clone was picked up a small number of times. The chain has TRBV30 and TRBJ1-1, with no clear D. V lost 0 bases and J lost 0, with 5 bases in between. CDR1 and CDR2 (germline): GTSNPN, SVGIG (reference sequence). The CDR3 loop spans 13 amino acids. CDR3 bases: TGTGCCTGGAGTGTAGCAGTGAACACTGAAGCTTTCTTT. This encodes CAWSVAVNTEAFF.

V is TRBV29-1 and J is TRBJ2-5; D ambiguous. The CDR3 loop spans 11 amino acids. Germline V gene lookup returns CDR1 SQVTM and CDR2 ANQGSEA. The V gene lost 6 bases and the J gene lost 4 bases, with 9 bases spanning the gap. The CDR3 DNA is TGCAGCGTGGGTACGGGAGAGACCCAGTACTTC. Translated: CSVGTGETQYF.

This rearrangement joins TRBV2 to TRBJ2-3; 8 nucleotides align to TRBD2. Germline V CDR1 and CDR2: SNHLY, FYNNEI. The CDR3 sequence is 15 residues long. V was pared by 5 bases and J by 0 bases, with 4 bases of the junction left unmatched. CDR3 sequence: CASSPGLASTDTQYF. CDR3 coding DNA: TGTGCCAGCAGTCCCGGACTAGCTAGCACAGATACGCAGTATTTT.

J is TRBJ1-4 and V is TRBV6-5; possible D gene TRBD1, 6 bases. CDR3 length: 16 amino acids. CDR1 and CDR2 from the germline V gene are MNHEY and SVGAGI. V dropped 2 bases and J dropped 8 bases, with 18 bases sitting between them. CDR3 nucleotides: TGTGCCAGCAGTTACCTCCGACAGGTCAGGAACGAAAAACTGTTTTTT. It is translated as CASSYLRQVRNEKLFF.

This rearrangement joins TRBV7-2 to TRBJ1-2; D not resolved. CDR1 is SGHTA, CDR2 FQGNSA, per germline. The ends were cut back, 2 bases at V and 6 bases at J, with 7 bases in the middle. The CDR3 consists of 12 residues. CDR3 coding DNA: TGTGCCAGCAGCTTAATGGGGAATGGCTACACCTTC. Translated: CASSLMGNGYTF. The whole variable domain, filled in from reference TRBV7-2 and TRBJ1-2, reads GAGVSQSPSNKVTEKGKDVELRCDPISGHTALYWYRQSLGQGLEFLIYFQGNSAPDKSGLPSDRFSAERTGGSVSTLTIQRTQQEDSAVYLCASSLMGNGYTFGSGTRLTVV.

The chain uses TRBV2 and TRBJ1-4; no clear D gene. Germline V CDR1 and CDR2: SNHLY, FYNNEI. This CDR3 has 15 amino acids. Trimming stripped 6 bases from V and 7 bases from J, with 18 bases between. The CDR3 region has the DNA TGTGCCAGCAGGTCTCTAGGCTTTATCGGTGAAAAACTGTTTTTT. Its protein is CASRSLGFIGEKLFF.

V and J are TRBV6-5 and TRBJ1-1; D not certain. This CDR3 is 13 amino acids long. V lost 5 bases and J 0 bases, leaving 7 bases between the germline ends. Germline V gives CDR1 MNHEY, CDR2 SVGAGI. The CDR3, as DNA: TGTGCCAGCAGTCCGTGGATGAACACTGAAGCTTTCTTT. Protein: CASSPWMNTEAFF.

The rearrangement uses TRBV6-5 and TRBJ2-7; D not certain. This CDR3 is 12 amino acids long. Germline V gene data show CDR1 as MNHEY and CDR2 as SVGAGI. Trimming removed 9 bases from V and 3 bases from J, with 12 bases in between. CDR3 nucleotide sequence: TGTGCCAGTACCGACCGGTTCTACGAGCAGTACTTC. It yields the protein CASTDRFYEQYF.

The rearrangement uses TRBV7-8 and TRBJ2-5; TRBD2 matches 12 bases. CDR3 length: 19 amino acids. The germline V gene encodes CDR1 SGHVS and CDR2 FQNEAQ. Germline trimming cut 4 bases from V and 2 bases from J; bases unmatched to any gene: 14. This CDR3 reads CASSWGRTSGIFQQETQYF. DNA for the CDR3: TGTGCCAGCAGCTGGGGGAGGACTAGCGGGATATTCCAGCAAGAGACCCAGTACTTC.

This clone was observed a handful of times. CDR3 protein: CASSLAGTAGYEQYF. The CDR3 DNA follows: TGTGCCAGCAGCCTTGCCGGGACCGCAGGTTACGAGCAGTACTTC. The chain combines TRBV7-2 with TRBJ2-7; D is perhaps TRBD1 or TRBD2 (5 bases each). In germline, CDR1 is SGHTA, CDR2 FQGNSA. Trimming left V 5 bases short and J 4 bases short, with 18 bases between. The CDR3 runs to 15 residues.

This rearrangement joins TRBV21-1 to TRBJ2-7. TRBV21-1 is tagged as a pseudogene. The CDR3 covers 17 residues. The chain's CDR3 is CASSKRRTRTDLREQYF. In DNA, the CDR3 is TGTGCCAGCAGCAAGCGTAGGACCCGGACGGACCTTCGAGAGCAGTACTTC.

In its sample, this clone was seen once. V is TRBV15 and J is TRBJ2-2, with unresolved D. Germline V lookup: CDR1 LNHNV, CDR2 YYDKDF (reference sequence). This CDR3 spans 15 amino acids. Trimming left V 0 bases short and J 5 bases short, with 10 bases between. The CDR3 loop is CATSRDVGKTGELFF. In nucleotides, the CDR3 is TGTGCCACCAGCAGAGATGTGGGTAAAACCGGGGAGCTGTTTTTT.

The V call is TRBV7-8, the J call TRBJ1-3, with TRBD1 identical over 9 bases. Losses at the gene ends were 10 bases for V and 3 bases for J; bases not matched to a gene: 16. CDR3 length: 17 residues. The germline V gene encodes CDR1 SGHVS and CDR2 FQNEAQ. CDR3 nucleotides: TGTGCCACGGGGGGGGGACAGGGAAAAGGTAGTGGAAACACCATATATTTT. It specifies CATGGGQGKGSGNTIYF.

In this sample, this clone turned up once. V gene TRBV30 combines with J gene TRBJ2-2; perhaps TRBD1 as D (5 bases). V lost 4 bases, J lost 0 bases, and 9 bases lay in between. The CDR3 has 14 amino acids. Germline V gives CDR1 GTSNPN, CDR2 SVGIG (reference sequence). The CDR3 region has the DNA TGTGCCTGGAAGAAGGGGCCGAACACCGGGGAGCTGTTTTTT. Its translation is CAWKKGPNTGELFF.